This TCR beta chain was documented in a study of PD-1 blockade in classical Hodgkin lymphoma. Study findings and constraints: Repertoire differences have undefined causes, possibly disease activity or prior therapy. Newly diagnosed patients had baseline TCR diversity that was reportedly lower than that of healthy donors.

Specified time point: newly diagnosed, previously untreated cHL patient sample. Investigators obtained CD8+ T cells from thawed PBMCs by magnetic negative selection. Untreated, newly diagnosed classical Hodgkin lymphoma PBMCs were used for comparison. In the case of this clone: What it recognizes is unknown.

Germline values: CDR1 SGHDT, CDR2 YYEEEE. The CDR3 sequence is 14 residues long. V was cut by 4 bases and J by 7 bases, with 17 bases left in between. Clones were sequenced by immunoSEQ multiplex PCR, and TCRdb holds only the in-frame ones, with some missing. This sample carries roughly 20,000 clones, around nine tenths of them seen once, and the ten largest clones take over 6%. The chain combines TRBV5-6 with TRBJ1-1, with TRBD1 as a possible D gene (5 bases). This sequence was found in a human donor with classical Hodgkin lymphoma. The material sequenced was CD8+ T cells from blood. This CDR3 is CASSPPGGVGEAFF. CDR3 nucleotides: TGTGCCAGCAGCCCCCCGGGAGGGGTGGGTGAAGCTTTCTTT.